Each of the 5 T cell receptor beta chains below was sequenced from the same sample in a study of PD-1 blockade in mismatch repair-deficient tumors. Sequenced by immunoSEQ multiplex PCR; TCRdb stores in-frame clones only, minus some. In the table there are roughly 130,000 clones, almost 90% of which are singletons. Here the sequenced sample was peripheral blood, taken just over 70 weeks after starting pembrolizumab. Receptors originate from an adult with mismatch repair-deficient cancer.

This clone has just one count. CDR3 region: CASSFRDRGPYEQFF. CDR3 DNA sequence: TGTGCCAGCAGCTTCCGGGACAGGGGGCCTTATGAGCAGTTCTTC. The V call is TRBV28, the J call TRBJ2-1; 12 bases are shared with TRBD1. The CDR3 loop spans 15 amino acids. V was pared by 6 bases and J by 8 bases, with 8 bases of the junction left unmatched. Germline CDR1 is MDHEN and CDR2 is SYDVKM.

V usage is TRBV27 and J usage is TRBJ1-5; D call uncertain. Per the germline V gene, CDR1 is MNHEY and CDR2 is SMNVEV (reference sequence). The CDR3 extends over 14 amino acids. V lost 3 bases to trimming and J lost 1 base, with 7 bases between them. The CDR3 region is CASSLAYSNQPQHF. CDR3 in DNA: TGTGCCAGCAGTTTGGCCTACAGCAATCAGCCCCAGCATTTT.

DNA for the CDR3: TGCGCCAGCAGCTTGGAAGCAGGGGCGGCGAGAGAGACCCAGTACTTC. This translates into CASSLEAGAARETQYF. The chain is built from TRBV5-1 and TRBJ2-5; perhaps TRBD1 as D (6 bases). The CDR3 is 16 residues long. The germline CDR1 and CDR2 sequences are SGHRS and YFSETQ. Between the trimmed V and J ends, which lost 0 bases and 4 bases, there was a span of 16 bases.

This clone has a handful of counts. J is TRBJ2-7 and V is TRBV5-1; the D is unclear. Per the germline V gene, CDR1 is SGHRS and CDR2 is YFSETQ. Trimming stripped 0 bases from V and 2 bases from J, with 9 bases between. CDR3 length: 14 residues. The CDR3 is CASSLEIGPYEQYF. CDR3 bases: TGCGCCAGCAGCTTGGAGATAGGTCCCTACGAGCAGTACTTC.

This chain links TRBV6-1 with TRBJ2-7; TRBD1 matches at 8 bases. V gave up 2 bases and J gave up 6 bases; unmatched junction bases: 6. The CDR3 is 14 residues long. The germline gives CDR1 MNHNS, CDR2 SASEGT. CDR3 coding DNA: TGTGCCAGCAGTGAAATATCAGGGACAGGCGAGCAGTACTTC. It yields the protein CASSEISGTGEQYF.